A selection of T cell receptor beta chains follows, all from one sample in a study of blood T cells in healthy people across ages. A single record per CDR3 protein comes from TCRdb applying MiXCR to the 5' RACE reads. The sample has approximately 1,700,000 distinct CDR3 sequences, roughly two fifths seen once. Sequenced input: blood. These receptors all stem from a human donor in good health. The CDR3 runs from the conserved cysteine through the conserved F or W. The D gene is left open where the match is weak. Size values are once, few and many counts, or a class for expanded clones, and some rows have none.

>TRBV6-1|few|-|TRBJ2-5
TGTGCCAGCAGTGAGATTTGGGCCGTAGAGACCCAGTACTTC
CASSEIWAVETQYF
>TRBV7-9|-|TRBD1|TRBJ1-2
TGTGCCAGCAGCCGAGAATACGGACAGGGGAACATGGGCTACACCTTC
CASSREYGQGNMGYTF
>TRBV4-2|-|TRBD2|TRBJ2-5
TGTGCCAGCCGCCAGAAGCCCGGGACTAGCGGACAAGAGACCCAGTACTTC
CASRQKPGTSGQETQYF
>TRBV5-1|few|-|TRBJ1-1
TGTGCCAGCAGCCTACTGGGACAACTGAACACTGAAGCTTTCTTT
CASSLLGQLNTEAFF
>TRBV7-2|few|TRBD2|TRBJ2-1
TGTGCCAGCAGCTTAGCGGGGGGGAGTCAGTTCTTC
CASSLAGGSQFF
>TRBV7-2|-|-|TRBJ2-4
TGTGCCAGCAGCAACAGGGCGACTGGGGATCAGTACTTC
CASSNRATGDQYF
>TRBV20-1|-|-|TRBJ2-1
TGCAGTGCTAAACCGACTACAATCTACAATGAGCAGTTCTTC
CSAKPTTIYNEQFF
>TRBV9|-|-|TRBJ2-1
TGTGCCAGCAGCGTGAGCGGACAACGGAACTACAATGAGCGGTTCTTC
CASSVSGQRNYNERFF
>TRBV11-2|-|TRBD2|TRBJ2-5
TGTGCCAGCAGCTTGATTAGCGGGGCGCAAGAGACCCAGTACTTC
CASSLISGAQETQYF
>TRBV4-2|many|-|TRBJ2-3
TGTGCCAGCAGCCAAGACGGGCTCCAGCGGAACACAGATACGCAGTATTTT
CASSQDGLQRNTDTQYF
>TRBV9|many|TRBD1|TRBJ1-6
TGTGCCAGCAGCCCCCGGACAGGGGATTCACCCCTCCACTTT
CASSPRTGDSPLHF
>TRBV5-1|once|TRBD2|TRBJ2-3
TGCGCCAGCAGCTTAGGACTAGCGGGGATTGATACGCAGTATTTT
CASSLGLAGIDTQYF
>TRBV15|-|-|TRBJ2-1
TGTGCCACCAGCAGAAGGGGGGGGCCCGATTATGAGCAGTTCTTC
CATSRRGGPDYEQFF
>TRBV28|few|-|TRBJ2-5
TGTGCCAGCAGCTCCATCGGGACGAACCAAGAGACCCAGTACTTC
CASSSIGTNQETQYF
>TRBV4-2|-|TRBD2|TRBJ2-3
TGTGCCAGCAGCCAAGACCCATCCCTTACTAGCGGGGTATTGTTGGAAGATACGCAGTATTTT
CASSQDPSLTSGVLLEDTQYF
>TRBV29-1|few|-|TRBJ2-7
TGCAGCGTTGAACGAGGGCAGGGGATGGACGAGCAGTACTTC
CSVERGQGMDEQYF
>TRBV11-2|-|-|TRBJ2-3
TGTGCCAGCAGCTCCAGTGGGGGGGCCTACGATACGCAGTATTTT
CASSSSGGAYDTQYF
>TRBV29-1|once|TRBD2|TRBJ2-5
TGCAGCGTTAAAGACCCGGGGGGTGTGGAGACCCAGTACTTC
CSVKDPGGVETQYF
>TRBV7-3|-|TRBD1|TRBJ1-4
TGTGCCACGAACACCTTCGGACAGGGAACTGCAACTAATGAAAAACTGTTTTTT
CATNTFGQGTATNEKLFF
>TRBV12-3/TRBV12-4|few|-|TRBJ1-2
TGTGCCAGCAGTTTTGGGGGCGACAATTACTATGGCTACACCTTC
CASSFGGDNYYGYTF
>TRBV29-1|few|-|TRBJ2-1
TGCAGCGTTGTGGGCCTAGGGGTAGTCGGGAACAATGAGCAGTTCTTC
CSVVGLGVVGNNEQFF
>TRBV20-1|-|-|TRBJ1-5
TGCAGTGCTAGTCCAGGGAGCAATCAGCCCCAGCATTTT
CSASPGSNQPQHF
>TRBV4-2|-|-|TRBJ2-7
TGTGCCAGCAGCCAAGAAAGTGAATTCTTCGAGCAGTACTTC
CASSQESEFFEQYF
>TRBV11-2|-|TRBD2|TRBJ2-1
TGTGCCAGCAGCTCCCACAGACCGGCGGGGGGCTTCTACAATGAGCAGTTCTTC
CASSSHRPAGGFYNEQFF
>TRBV5-1|-|-|TRBJ2-5
TGCGCCAGCAGCTCGCGGGACTCAACCCGAGAGACCCAGTACTTC
CASSSRDSTRETQYF
>TRBV20-1|-|-|TRBJ2-2
TGCAGTGCTAGGAGAGGTGGTGGACTAGAGGGGGACACCGGGGAGCTGTTTTTT
CSARRGGGLEGDTGELFF
>TRBV2|-|-|TRBJ2-5
TGTGCCAGCAGTATGCCTGATAGGGGTGAGCAGTACTTC
CASSMPDRGEQYF
>TRBV9|-|-|TRBJ1-6
TGTGCCAGCAGCGCGCACGATAATTCACCCCTCCACTTT
CASSAHDNSPLHF
>TRBV6-6|few|TRBD1|TRBJ2-7
TGTGCCAGCAGTTACTCTCGGGGACAGTCAAAGGTGAACGAGCAGTACTTC
CASSYSRGQSKVNEQYF
>TRBV4-2|-|-|TRBJ1-1
TGTGCCAGCAGCCAAGATAGGGCCAGCGGTGAAGCTTTCTTT
CASSQDRASGEAFF
>TRBV7-2|-|-|TRBJ1-1
TGTGCCAGCAGCTCAATCGCGTGGGGCGACACTGAAGCTTTCTTT
CASSSIAWGDTEAFF
>TRBV6-5|-|-|TRBJ2-5
TGTGCCAGCAGTTACTCGTGGGGCGGACACCAAGAGACCCAGTACTTC
CASSYSWGGHQETQYF
>TRBV7-2|-|TRBD1|TRBJ1-1
TGTGCCAGCAGCTCGGGACAGGGCCATACTGAAGCTTTCTTT
CASSSGQGHTEAFF
>TRBV9|few|TRBD1|TRBJ2-3
TGTGCCAGCAGCGTAGGACAGGGAGATACGCAGTATTTT
CASSVGQGDTQYF
>TRBV3-1|-|-|TRBJ2-7
TGTGCCAGCAGCCAAGCAGGGCCCTCCGAGCAGTACTTC
CASSQAGPSEQYF
>TRBV6-1|-|-|TRBJ2-3
TGTGCCGGCGGGACGTTCTACGCAGATACGCAGTATTTT
CAGGTFYADTQYF
>TRBV11-3|few|-|TRBJ1-2
TGTGCCAGCAGCTTAGGGGACCTCTATGGCTACACCTTC
CASSLGDLYGYTF
>TRBV10-3|-|-|TRBJ2-7
TGTGCCATCGGAGGGGGTTACGAGCAGTACTTC
CAIGGGYEQYF
>TRBV7-9|-|-|TRBJ2-2
TGTGCCAGCAGCCCGCCGGGCCCCTGGCAGTTTTTT
CASSPPGPWQFF
>TRBV5-1|-|TRBD1|TRBJ2-3
TGCGCCAGCAGCGCCACAGGGGCTAGGCTGGCAGATACGCAGTATTTT
CASSATGARLADTQYF
>TRBV20-1|-|TRBD1|TRBJ1-4
TGCAGTGCTACGACAGGGCCGGGGGAAAAACTGTTTTTT
CSATTGPGEKLFF